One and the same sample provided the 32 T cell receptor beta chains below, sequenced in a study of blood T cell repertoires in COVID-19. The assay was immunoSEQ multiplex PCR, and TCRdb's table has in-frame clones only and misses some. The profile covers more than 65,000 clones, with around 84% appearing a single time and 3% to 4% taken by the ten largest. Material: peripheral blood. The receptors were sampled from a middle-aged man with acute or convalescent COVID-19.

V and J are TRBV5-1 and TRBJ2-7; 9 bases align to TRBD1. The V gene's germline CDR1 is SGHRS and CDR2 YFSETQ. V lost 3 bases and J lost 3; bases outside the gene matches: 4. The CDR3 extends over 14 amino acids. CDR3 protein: CASSYGTGNYEQYF. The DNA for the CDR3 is TGCGCCAGCAGCTACGGGACAGGGAACTACGAGCAGTACTTC. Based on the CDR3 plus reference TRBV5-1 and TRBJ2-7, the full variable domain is KAGVTQTPRYLIKTRGQQVTLSCSPISGHRSVSWYQQTPGQGLQFLFEYFSETQRNKGNFPGRFSGRQFSNSRSEMNVSTLELGDSALYLCASSYGTGNYEQYFGPGTRLTVT.

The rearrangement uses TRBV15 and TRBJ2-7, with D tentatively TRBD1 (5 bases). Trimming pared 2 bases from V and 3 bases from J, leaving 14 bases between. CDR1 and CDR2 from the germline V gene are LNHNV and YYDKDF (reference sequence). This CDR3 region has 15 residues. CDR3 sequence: CATSRNTGAHYEQYF. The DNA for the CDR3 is TGTGCCACCAGCAGAAATACAGGAGCCCACTACGAGCAGTACTTC.

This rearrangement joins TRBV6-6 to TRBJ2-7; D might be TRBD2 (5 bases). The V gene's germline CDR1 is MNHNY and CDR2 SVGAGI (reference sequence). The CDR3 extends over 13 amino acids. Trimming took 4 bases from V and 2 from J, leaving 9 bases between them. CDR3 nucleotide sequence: TGTGCCAGCAGTTCCGGGGAGACCTACGAGCAGTACTTC. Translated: CASSSGETYEQYF.

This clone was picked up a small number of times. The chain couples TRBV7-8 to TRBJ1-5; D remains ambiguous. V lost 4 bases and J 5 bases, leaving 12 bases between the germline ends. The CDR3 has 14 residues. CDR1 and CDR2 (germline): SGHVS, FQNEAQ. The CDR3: CASSSDGRDQPQHF. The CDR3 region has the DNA TGTGCCAGCAGCTCGGACGGGCGGGATCAGCCCCAGCATTTT.

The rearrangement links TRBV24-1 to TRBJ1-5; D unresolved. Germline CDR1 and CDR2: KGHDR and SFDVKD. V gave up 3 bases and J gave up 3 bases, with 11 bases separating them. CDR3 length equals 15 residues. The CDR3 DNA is TGTGCCACCAGTGATCGGACTATGATCAATCAGCCCCAGCATTTT. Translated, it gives CATSDRTMINQPQHF.

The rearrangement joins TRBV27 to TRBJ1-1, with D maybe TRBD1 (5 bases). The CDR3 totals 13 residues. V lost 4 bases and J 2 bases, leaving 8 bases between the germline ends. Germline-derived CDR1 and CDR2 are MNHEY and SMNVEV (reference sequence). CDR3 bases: TGTGCCAGCAGTTATAGGGGTAACACTGAAGCTTTCTTT. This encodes CASSYRGNTEAFF.

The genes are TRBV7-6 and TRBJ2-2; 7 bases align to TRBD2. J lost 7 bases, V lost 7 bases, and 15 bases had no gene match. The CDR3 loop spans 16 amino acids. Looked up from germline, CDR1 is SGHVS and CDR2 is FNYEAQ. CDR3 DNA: TGTGCCAGCACCCCTCGGGGAGGGCCTATTGGCGGGGAGCTGTTTTTT. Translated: CASTPRGGPIGGELFF. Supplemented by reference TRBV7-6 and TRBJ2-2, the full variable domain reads GAGVSQSPRYKVTKRGQDVALRCDPISGHVSLYWYRQALGQGPEFLTYFNYEAQQDKSGLPNDRFSAERPEGSISTLTIQRTEQRDSAMYRCASTPRGGPIGGELFFGEGSRLTVL.

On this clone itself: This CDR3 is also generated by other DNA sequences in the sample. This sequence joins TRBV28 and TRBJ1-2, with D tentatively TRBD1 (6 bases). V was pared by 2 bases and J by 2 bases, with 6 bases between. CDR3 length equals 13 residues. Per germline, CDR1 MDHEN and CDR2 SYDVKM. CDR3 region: CASSLGQNYGYTF. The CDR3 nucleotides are TGTGCCAGCAGTTTAGGACAGAACTATGGCTACACCTTC.

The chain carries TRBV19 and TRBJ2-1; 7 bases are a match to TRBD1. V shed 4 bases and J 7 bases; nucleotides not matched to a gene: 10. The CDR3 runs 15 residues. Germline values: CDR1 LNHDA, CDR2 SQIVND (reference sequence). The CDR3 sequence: CASSKGTVLRNEQFF. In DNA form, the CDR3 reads TGTGCCAGTAGTAAAGGGACAGTCCTGCGGAATGAGCAGTTCTTC.

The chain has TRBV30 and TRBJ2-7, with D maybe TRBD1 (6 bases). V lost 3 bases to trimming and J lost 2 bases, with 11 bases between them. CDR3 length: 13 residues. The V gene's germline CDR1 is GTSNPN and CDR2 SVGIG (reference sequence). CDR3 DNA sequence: TGTGCCTGGAGCAGGGGCTCAACCTACGAGCAGTACTTC. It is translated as CAWSRGSTYEQYF. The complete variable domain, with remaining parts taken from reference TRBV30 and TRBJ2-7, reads SQTIHQWPATLVQPVGSPLSLECTVEGTSNPNLYWYRQAAGRGLQLLFYSVGIGQISSEVPQNLSASRPQDRQFILSSKKLLLSDSGFYLCAWSRGSTYEQYFGPGTRLTVT.

This CDR3 is CASSPRGPSYNEQFF. CDR3 sequence (DNA): TGTGCCAGCAGTCCCCGCGGCCCCTCATACAATGAGCAGTTCTTC. The gene calls are TRBV27 and TRBJ2-1; D call uncertain. The CDR3 consists of 15 residues. V was trimmed by 5 bases and J by 4 bases, leaving 15 bases between them. Germline V lookup: CDR1 MNHEY, CDR2 SMNVEV (reference sequence).

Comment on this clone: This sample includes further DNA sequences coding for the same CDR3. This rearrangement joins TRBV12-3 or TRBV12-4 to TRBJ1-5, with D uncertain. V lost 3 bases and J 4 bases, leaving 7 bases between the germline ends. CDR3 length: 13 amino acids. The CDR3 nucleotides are TGTGCCAGCAGTTTGGCGGAAAATCAGCCCCAGCATTTT. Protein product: CASSLAENQPQHF.

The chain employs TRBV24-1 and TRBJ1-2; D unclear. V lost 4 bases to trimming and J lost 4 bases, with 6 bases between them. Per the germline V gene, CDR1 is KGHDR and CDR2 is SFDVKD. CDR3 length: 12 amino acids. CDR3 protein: CATSDAGYGYTF. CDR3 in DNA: TGTGCCACCAGTGACGCAGGCTATGGCTACACCTTC.

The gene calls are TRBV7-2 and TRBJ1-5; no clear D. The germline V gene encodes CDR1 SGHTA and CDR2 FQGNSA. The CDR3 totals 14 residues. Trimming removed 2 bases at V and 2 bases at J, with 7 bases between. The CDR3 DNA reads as TGTGCCAGCAGCTTATTGGCAGGCAATCAGCCCCAGCATTTT. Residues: CASSLLAGNQPQHF.

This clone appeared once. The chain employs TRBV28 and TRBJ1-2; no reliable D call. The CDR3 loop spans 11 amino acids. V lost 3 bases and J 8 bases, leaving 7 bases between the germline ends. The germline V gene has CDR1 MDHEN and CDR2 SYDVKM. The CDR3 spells CASSFPEGYTF. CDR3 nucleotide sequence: TGTGCCAGCAGTTTCCCCGAGGGCTACACCTTC.

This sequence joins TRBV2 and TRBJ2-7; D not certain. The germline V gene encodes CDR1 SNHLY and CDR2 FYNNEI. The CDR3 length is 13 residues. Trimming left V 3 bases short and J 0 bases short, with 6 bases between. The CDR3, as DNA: TGTGCCAGCAGTGACGTGAGCTCCTACGAGCAGTACTTC. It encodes CASSDVSSYEQYF.

The CDR3 DNA is TGTGCCAGCAGCCCCATCAGGGGGCAAGGTGGCTACACCTTC. Translating gives CASSPIRGQGGYTF. The chain employs TRBV7-2 and TRBJ1-2; 8 bases match TRBD1. With V trimmed by 5 bases and J by 7 bases, 9 bases remained unmatched. The V gene's germline CDR1 is SGHTA and CDR2 FQGNSA. This CDR3 has 14 residues. The entire variable domain, with the rest obtained from reference TRBV7-2 and TRBJ1-2, is as follows: GAGVSQSPSNKVTEKGKDVELRCDPISGHTALYWYRQSLGQGLEFLIYFQGNSAPDKSGLPSDRFSAERTGGSVSTLTIQRTQQEDSAVYLCASSPIRGQGGYTFGSGTRLTVV.

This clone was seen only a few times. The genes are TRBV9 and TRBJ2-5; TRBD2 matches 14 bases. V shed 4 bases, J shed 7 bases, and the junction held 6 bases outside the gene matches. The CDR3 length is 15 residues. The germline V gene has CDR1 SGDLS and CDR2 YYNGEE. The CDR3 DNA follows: TGTGCCAGCAGCACCGGGACTAGCGGGGGTGGGACCCAGTACTTC. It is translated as CASSTGTSGGGTQYF.

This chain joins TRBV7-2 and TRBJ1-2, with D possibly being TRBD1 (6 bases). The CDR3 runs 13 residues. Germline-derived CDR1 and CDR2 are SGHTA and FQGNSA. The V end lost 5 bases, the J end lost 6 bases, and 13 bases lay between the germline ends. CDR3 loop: CASSRTASHGYTF. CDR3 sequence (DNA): TGTGCCAGCAGCCGGACAGCCAGTCATGGCTACACCTTC. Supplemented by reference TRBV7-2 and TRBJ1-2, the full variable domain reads GAGVSQSPSNKVTEKGKDVELRCDPISGHTALYWYRQSLGQGLEFLIYFQGNSAPDKSGLPSDRFSAERTGGSVSTLTIQRTQQEDSAVYLCASSRTASHGYTFGSGTRLTVV.

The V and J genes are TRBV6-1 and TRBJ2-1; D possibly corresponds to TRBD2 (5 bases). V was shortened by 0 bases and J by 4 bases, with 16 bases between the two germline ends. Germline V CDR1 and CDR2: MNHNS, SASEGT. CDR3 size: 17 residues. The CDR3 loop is CASSEAGGGILYNEQFF. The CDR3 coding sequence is TGTGCCAGCAGTGAAGCAGGTGGAGGAATTTTGTACAATGAGCAGTTCTTC.

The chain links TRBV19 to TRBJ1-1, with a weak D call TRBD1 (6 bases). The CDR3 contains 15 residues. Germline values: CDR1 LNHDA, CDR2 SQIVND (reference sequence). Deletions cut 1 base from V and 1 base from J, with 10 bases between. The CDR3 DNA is TGTGCCAGTAGTATAGTTGGGGGCAGGAACACTGAAGCTTTCTTT. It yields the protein CASSIVGGRNTEAFF. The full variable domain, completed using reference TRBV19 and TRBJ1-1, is DGGITQSPKYLFRKEGQNVTLSCEQNLNHDAMYWYRQDPGQGLRLIYYSQIVNDFQKGDIAEGYSVSREKKESFPLTVTSAQKNPTAFYLCASSIVGGRNTEAFFGQGTRLTVV.

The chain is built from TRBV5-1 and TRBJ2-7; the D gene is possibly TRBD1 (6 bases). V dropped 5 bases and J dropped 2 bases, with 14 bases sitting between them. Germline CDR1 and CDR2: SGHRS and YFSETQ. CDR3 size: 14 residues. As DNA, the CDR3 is TGCGCCAGCAGACCCTCGACAGGAGCCTACGAGCAGTACTTC. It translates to CASRPSTGAYEQYF. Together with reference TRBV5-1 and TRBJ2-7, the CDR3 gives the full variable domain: KAGVTQTPRYLIKTRGQQVTLSCSPISGHRSVSWYQQTPGQGLQFLFEYFSETQRNKGNFPGRFSGRQFSNSRSEMNVSTLELGDSALYLCASRPSTGAYEQYFGPGTRLTVT.

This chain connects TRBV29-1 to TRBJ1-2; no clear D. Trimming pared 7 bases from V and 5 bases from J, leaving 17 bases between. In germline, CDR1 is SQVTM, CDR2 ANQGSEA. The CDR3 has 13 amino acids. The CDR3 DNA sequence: TGCAGCGCCGACGCAGGAGCGGTTTATGGCTACACCTTC. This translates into CSADAGAVYGYTF. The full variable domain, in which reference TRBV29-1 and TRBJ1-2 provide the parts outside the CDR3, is SAVISQKPSRDICQRGTSLTIQCQVDSQVTMMFWYRQQPGQSLTLIATANQGSEATYESGFVIDKFPISRPNLTFSTLTVSNMSPEDSSIYLCSADAGAVYGYTFGSGTRLTVV.

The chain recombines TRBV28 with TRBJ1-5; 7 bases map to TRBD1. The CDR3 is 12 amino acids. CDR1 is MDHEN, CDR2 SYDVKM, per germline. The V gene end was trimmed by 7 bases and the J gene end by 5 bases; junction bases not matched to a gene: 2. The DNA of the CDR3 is TGTGCCAGCAACCAGGGGGATCAGCCCCAGCATTTT. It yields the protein CASNQGDQPQHF.

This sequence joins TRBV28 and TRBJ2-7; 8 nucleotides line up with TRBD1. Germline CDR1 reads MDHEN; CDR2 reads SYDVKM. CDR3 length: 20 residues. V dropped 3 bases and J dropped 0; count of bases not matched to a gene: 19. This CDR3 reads CASSFPWTGINTPNSYEQYF. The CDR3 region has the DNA TGTGCCAGCAGTTTTCCCTGGACAGGGATCAACACTCCGAACTCCTACGAGCAGTACTTC.

The CDR3 spells CAISETGGYGDTEAFF. CDR3 DNA: TGTGCCATCAGTGAGACAGGGGGCTATGGGGACACTGAAGCTTTCTTT. The chain links TRBV10-3 to TRBJ1-1; 9 bases are shared with TRBD1. Germline trimming cut 2 bases from V and 3 bases from J; bases unmatched to any gene: 7. The CDR3 is 16 residues long. Per the germline V gene, CDR1 is ENHRY and CDR2 is SYGVKD.

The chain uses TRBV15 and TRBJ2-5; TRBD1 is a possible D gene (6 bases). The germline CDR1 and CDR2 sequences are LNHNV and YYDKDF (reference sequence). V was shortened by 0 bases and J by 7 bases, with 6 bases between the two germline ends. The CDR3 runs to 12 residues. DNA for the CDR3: TGTGCCACCAGCAGAGAAGGGGGGACCCAGTACTTC. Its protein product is CATSREGGTQYF.

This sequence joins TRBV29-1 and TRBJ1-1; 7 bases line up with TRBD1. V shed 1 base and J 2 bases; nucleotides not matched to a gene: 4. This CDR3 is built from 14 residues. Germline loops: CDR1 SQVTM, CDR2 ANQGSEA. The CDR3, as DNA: TGCAGCGTTGAAGGGGCAGGGGGAAACACTGAAGCTTTCTTT. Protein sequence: CSVEGAGGNTEAFF.

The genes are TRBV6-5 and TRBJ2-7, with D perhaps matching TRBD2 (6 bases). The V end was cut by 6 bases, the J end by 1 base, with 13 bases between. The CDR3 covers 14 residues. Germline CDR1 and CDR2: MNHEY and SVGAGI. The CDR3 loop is CASRPREQSYEQYF. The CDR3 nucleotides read TGTGCCAGCAGGCCTCGGGAGCAGTCCTACGAGCAGTACTTC.

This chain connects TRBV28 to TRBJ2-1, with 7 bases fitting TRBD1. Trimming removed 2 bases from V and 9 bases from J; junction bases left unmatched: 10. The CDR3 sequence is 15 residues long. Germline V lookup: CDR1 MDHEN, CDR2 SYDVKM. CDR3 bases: TGTGCCAGCAGTTTACCGTCAGGGGGTTATGTTGAGCAGTTCTTC. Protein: CASSLPSGGYVEQFF.

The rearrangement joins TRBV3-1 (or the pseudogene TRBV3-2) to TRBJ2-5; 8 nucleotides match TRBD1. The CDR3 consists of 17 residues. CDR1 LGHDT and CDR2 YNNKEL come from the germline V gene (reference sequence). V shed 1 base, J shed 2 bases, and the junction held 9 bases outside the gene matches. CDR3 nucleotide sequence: TGTGCCAGCAGCCAAGGAGTATTCGGGACAGGACAAGAGACCCAGTACTTC. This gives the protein CASSQGVFGTGQETQYF.

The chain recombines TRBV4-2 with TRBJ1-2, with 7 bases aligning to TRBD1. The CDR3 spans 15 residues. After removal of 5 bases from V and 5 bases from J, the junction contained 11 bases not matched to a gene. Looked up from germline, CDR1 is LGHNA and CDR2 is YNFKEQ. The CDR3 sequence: CASSTPGQIGYGYTF. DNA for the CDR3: TGTGCCAGCAGCACTCCGGGACAGATCGGTTATGGCTACACCTTC.